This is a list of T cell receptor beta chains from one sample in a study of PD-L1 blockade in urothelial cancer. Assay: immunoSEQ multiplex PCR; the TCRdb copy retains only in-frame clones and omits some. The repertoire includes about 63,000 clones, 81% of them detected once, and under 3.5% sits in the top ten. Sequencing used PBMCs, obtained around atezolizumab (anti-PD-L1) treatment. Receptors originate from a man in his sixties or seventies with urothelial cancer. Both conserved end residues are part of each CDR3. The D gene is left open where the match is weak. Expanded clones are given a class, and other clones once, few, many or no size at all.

TGTGCCAGCAGCCAAGGACTAGCGGGAGGAAATACGCAGTATTTT | CASSQGLAGGNTQYF | TRBD2 | TRBV14 | - | TRBJ2-3
TGTGCCAGCAGCTCCGGACTAGCGGGAGCCCAAGAGACCCAGTACTTC | CASSSGLAGAQETQYF | TRBD2 | TRBV7-2 | once | TRBJ2-5
TGTGCCAGCAGCCTGAGCCGGGACAACTACAATGAGCAGTTCTTC | CASSLSRDNYNEQFF | - | TRBV7-2 | - | TRBJ2-1
TGTGCCAGTAGTAGGTCTAGCGGGACCAGGAGCTCCTACGAGCAGTACTTC | CASSRSSGTRSSYEQYF | TRBD2 | TRBV19 | - | TRBJ2-7
TGTGCCAGCAGCTTGGGCCCCGACAAGGCGGGGGAGACCCAGTACTTC | CASSLGPDKAGETQYF | - | TRBV5-5 | - | TRBJ2-5
TGTGCCAGTAGTAAATTTTTAGATCAGGGTAACTATGGCTACACCTTC | CASSKFLDQGNYGYTF | - | TRBV19 | - | TRBJ1-2
TGCGCCAGCAGCCCCCTTCCGGGACAGGGGACCGGGGAGCTGTTTTTT | CASSPLPGQGTGELFF | TRBD1 | TRBV5-1 | - | TRBJ2-2
TGTGCCAGCAGCTCGGGACTAGCGCTTAACACCGGGGAGCTGTTTTTT | CASSSGLALNTGELFF | TRBD2 | TRBV5-4 | - | TRBJ2-2
TGTGCCAGCTCACCACCGTACAGGGGCACTGAAGCTTTCTTT | CASSPPYRGTEAFF | TRBD1 | TRBV18 | - | TRBJ1-1
TGCGCCAGCAGCTTGGAGGGCGGGACCCCGACGGGAAGCACAGATACGCAGTATTTT | CASSLEGGTPTGSTDTQYF | - | TRBV5-1 | - | TRBJ2-3
TGTGCCAGCTCACGGGACAGGGTTTCCGAGCAGTACTTC | CASSRDRVSEQYF | TRBD1 | TRBV18 | - | TRBJ2-7
TGTGCCAGCAGGGGGACAGGGGACAATCAGCCCCAGCATTTT | CASRGTGDNQPQHF | TRBD1 | TRBV25-1 | few | TRBJ1-5
TGTGCCAGCAGCCTCGACCAGGGGTACACTGAAGCTTTCTTT | CASSLDQGYTEAFF | - | TRBV5-5 | - | TRBJ1-1
TGTGCCAGCAGCACAGGGGTCCCCCTCTACAATGAGCAGTTCTTC | CASSTGVPLYNEQFF | TRBD1 | TRBV9 | - | TRBJ2-1
TGCGCCAGCAGCTTGGGAGGAAATGAAAAACTGTTTTTT | CASSLGGNEKLFF | - | TRBV5-1 | - | TRBJ1-4
TGCGCCAGCAAACCAATGGGACTAGCGGGGGGAAGCTCCTACAATGAGCAGTTCTTC | CASKPMGLAGGSSYNEQFF | TRBD2 | TRBV5-1 | - | TRBJ2-1
TGTGCCAGCAGCCTGGGGCGAACTACTAGCGTGGAGCAGTTCTTC | CASSLGRTTSVEQFF | TRBD2 | TRBV5-4 | - | TRBJ2-1
TGTGCCAGCAGTTACAGGGGGCGGAACGCTGAAGCTTTCTTT | CASSYRGRNAEAFF | TRBD1 | TRBV6-6 | - | TRBJ1-1
TGTGCCAGCAGCTTAGGAGGTCAGGGGAAGGGAGAAGCTTTCTTT | CASSLGGQGKGEAFF | - | TRBV7-2 | - | TRBJ1-1
TGTGCCAGTAACGGGAGGACCTACAATGAGCAGTTCTTC | CASNGRTYNEQFF | TRBD2 | TRBV19 | - | TRBJ2-1
TGCGCCAGCAGCGCGGGGTGGGATGTGCAGTTCTTC | CASSAGWDVQFF | - | TRBV5-1 | - | TRBJ2-1
TGTGCCAGCAGCTTTTTTGCAGGGGTTGGTGCCACTGAAGCTTTCTTT | CASSFFAGVGATEAFF | - | TRBV11-2 | - | TRBJ1-1
TGTGCCAGCAGCTTGGCCGGACAGGAGCCCTCGTACGAGCAGTACTTC | CASSLAGQEPSYEQYF | TRBD1 | TRBV5-6 | - | TRBJ2-7
TGTGCCAGCAGCTGGAGGACAGGGAACATGAACACTGAAGCTTTCTTT | CASSWRTGNMNTEAFF | TRBD1 | TRBV14 | - | TRBJ1-1
TGCGCCAGCAGTGAGTCGAGTACTAGCGGCCCGGGGGAGACCCAGTACTTC | CASSESSTSGPGETQYF | TRBD2 | TRBV10-2 | - | TRBJ2-5
TGTGCCAGCAGTTTACAGGGTAGCTCCCACGAGCAGTACTTC | CASSLQGSSHEQYF | - | TRBV27 | - | TRBJ2-7
TGTGCCAGCAGCACCTGGGACAGGGGAAACTCTCGGCCCCAGCATTTT | CASSTWDRGNSRPQHF | TRBD1 | TRBV28 | - | TRBJ1-5
TGCGCCAGCAGCCAAGACAGCGGGAGGGCCGTCGGGGAGCTGTTTTTT | CASSQDSGRAVGELFF | TRBD2 | TRBV4-1 | once | TRBJ2-2
TGTGCCAGCAGCGCCACTAGCGGGAGAGGCGAGACCCAGTACTTC | CASSATSGRGETQYF | TRBD2 | TRBV2 | - | TRBJ2-5
TGTGCCAGCAGTATACGACGTGGTAGCGGGAGGGCCGGGACAAGGGACGAGCAGTTCTTC | CASSIRRGSGRAGTRDEQFF | TRBD2 | TRBV27 | - | TRBJ2-1
TGTGCCACCAGCAGGGGACTAGCGTATAGCGAGCAGTACTTC | CATSRGLAYSEQYF | TRBD2 | TRBV15 | - | TRBJ2-7
TGCGCCAGCAGCTTCCTATCTAGCGGGAGCCCTGGCAATGAGCAGTTCTTC | CASSFLSSGSPGNEQFF | TRBD2 | TRBV5-1 | - | TRBJ2-1
TGTGCCACCACCAAAAGGACAGCAACTAATGAAAAACTGTTTTTT | CATTKRTATNEKLFF | - | TRBV15 | - | TRBJ1-4
TGTGCCAGCAGCCAGAACAGGGGGATTGCTTTCTTT | CASSQNRGIAFF | TRBD1 | TRBV6-5 | once | TRBJ1-1
TGTGCCAGCAGCCCCGACAGCCAAGAGACCCAGTACTTC | CASSPDSQETQYF | - | TRBV6-6 | few | TRBJ2-5
TGTGCCAGCAGCTTGGGGAGGGAAGGTTTGGCAGAGACCCAGTACTTC | CASSLGREGLAETQYF | - | TRBV5-5 | few | TRBJ2-5
TGTGCCAGCAGTTTAATCCCCGGGAGTGGCACAGATACGCAGTATTTT | CASSLIPGSGTDTQYF | - | TRBV28 | - | TRBJ2-3
TGTGCCAGCAGTGCGATAAGGGGACTCGAAACCTACGAGCAGTACTTC | CASSAIRGLETYEQYF | - | TRBV6-1 | few | TRBJ2-7
TGTGCCAGCAGAAATGACAGGGATAGGGAAAAACTGTTTTTT | CASRNDRDREKLFF | TRBD1 | TRBV6-1 | - | TRBJ1-4
TGTGCCAGCTCACCACCGACTAGCTCTGGAAACACCATATATTTT | CASSPPTSSGNTIYF | - | TRBV18 | - | TRBJ1-3
TGTGCCTGGACCGGCGGGAGGAAGTACAATGAGCAGTTCTTC | CAWTGGRKYNEQFF | TRBD2 | TRBV30 | - | TRBJ2-1
TGTGCCTCTAAGGGTACTAGCGGGACTCGTGTTTACAATGAGCAGTTCTTC | CASKGTSGTRVYNEQFF | TRBD2 | TRBV19 | - | TRBJ2-1
TGTGCCAGCAGTCGCAACGAGGGCACTGAAGCTTTCTTT | CASSRNEGTEAFF | - | TRBV27 | - | TRBJ1-1
TGTGCCAGCAGTCCTGGACAGGCTGAGTATGGCTACACCTTC | CASSPGQAEYGYTF | TRBD1 | TRBV6-1 | - | TRBJ1-2
TGTGCCAGCAGTCCCCAGCCGACAGCCCCAAGTCTCCTTGGCTACACCTTC | CASSPQPTAPSLLGYTF | - | TRBV27 | - | TRBJ1-2
TGTGCCAGTAGTGGTACCTCAGGACAGGGACAGTACTTC | CASSGTSGQGQYF | TRBD1 | TRBV19 | - | TRBJ2-4
TGTGCCAGCAGCCCGCCCCCGGACTCCGAAGAGACCCAGTACTTC | CASSPPPDSEETQYF | - | TRBV11-3 | - | TRBJ2-5
TGTGCCAGCAGCCTAACTCGGACTAGCGGCATCTACAATGAGCAGTTCTTC | CASSLTRTSGIYNEQFF | TRBD2 | TRBV7-2 | - | TRBJ2-1
TGTGCCAGCAGCTTAGGACAGAACAATCAGCCCCAGCATTTT | CASSLGQNNQPQHF | - | TRBV7-9 | - | TRBJ1-5
TGTGCCAGCAGCGTAGAGGGACTAGCGTTTTTGGTGAATACGCAGTATTTT | CASSVEGLAFLVNTQYF | TRBD2 | TRBV9 | - | TRBJ2-3
TGTGCCAGCAGTTTATCCGGGTCAAGGGGCTACACCTTC | CASSLSGSRGYTF | - | TRBV27 | - | TRBJ1-2